A single sample is the source of the 28 T cell receptor beta chains below, sequenced in a study of beta chain features in type 1 diabetes (dated by TCRdb to the late 2010s). Libraries were made using the immunoSEQ multiplex PCR assay. The entire isolated RNA was reverse transcribed using the High Capacity cDNA Reverse Transcription Kit, and thus expressed TCRB transcripts were sequenced. This is the immuneACCESS table as TCRdb keeps it, with only in-frame sequences that have V and J called. A part of the clones is gone; compared with another copy, unresolved V genes explain less than half, and the rest is unexplained. Recorded for this sample are 860,000 or so clones; 15% to 20% of them occurred a single time. The biggest ten clones account for roughly 0.025% of the sample. Sequences were obtained from naive CD4+ T cells from blood. Interpreted using the paper, the cell subset or site label stands for: true naive CD4+ T cells. These receptors were taken from a woman aged 18-35 years in good health.

This clone was detected a few times. The gene calls are TRBV18 and TRBJ2-7; 11 bases agree with TRBD2. The V gene end was trimmed by 2 bases and the J gene end by 3 bases; junction bases not matched to a gene: 9. Germline V gene sequence: CDR1 KGHSH, CDR2 LQKENI. The CDR3 loop spans 17 amino acids. The CDR3 spells CASSPITGTSGRYEQYF. The CDR3 DNA is TGTGCCAGCTCACCAATAACCGGGACTAGCGGCCGCTACGAGCAGTACTTC.

The chain links TRBV10-3 to TRBJ2-3; a possible D gene is TRBD1 (6 bases). CDR3 length: 13 amino acids. Germline V gene sequence: CDR1 ENHRY, CDR2 SYGVKD. V was trimmed by 8 bases and J by 2 bases, leaving 11 bases between them. For the CDR3, the DNA is TGTGCCATCGTGGACAGTCACACAGATACGCAGTATTTT. Protein: CAIVDSHTDTQYF.

This chain uses TRBV10-3 with TRBJ2-2, with D perhaps TRBD2 (7 bases). Trimming took 10 bases from V and 3 from J, leaving 18 bases between them. The CDR3 covers 15 residues. Germline-derived CDR1 and CDR2 are ENHRY and SYGVKD. CDR3 nucleotides: TGTGCCACCCACCCACGGGGGGCCGACACCGGGGAGCTGTTTTTT. Protein sequence: CATHPRGADTGELFF.

The chain combines TRBV5-6 with TRBJ2-7; 9 bases fit TRBD1. V shed 2 bases, J shed 3 bases, and the junction held 12 bases outside the gene matches. CDR1 SGHDT and CDR2 YYEEEE come from the germline V gene. This CDR3 has 17 residues. CDR3 in amino acids: CASSFSYRDRVYYEQYF. In DNA, the CDR3 is TGTGCCAGCAGCTTCTCATACCGGGACAGGGTCTACTACGAGCAGTACTTC.

This clone has just a few counts. This rearrangement joins TRBV14 to TRBJ1-4; no clear D. The CDR3 covers 12 residues. Germline CDR1 is SGHDN and CDR2 is FVKESK. V dropped 1 base and J dropped 6 bases, with 3 bases sitting between them. This CDR3 is CASSQGHEKLFF. The DNA for the CDR3 is TGTGCCAGCAGCCAAGGACATGAAAAACTGTTTTTT.

This clone was seen a handful of times. V is TRBV7-2 and J is TRBJ1-2; 11 nucleotides line up with TRBD1. Germline-derived CDR1 and CDR2 are SGHTA and FQGNSA. The CDR3 spans 16 residues. With 5 bases clipped from V and 4 bases from J, the junction kept 9 bases outside the gene matches. The CDR3 DNA is TGTGCCAGCAGCCCCTCGGGGACAGGGGGTGTCTATGGCTACACCTTC. Protein product: CASSPSGTGGVYGYTF.

This sequence joins TRBV6-1 and TRBJ2-5; D uncertain. Trimming cost V 7 bases and J 4 bases, with 16 bases left between them. CDR1 and CDR2 from the germline V gene are MNHNS and SASEGT. The CDR3 is 14 residues long. The DNA for the CDR3 is TGTGCCAGCATTCCTCCCGGGTTGGGAGAGACCCAGTACTTC. This translates into CASIPPGLGETQYF.

The J gene is TRBJ2-5, the V gene TRBV27; 9 bases are shared with TRBD2. CDR1 MNHEY and CDR2 SMNVEV come from the germline V gene (reference sequence). V gave up 3 bases and J gave up 5 bases; unmatched junction bases: 25. This CDR3 has 21 amino acids. This CDR3 is CASSFRGRGAGGPIRRETQYF. The DNA for the CDR3 is TGTGCCAGCAGTTTTAGAGGCCGTGGGGCGGGAGGGCCGATTCGGCGTGAGACCCAGTACTTC.

The chain employs TRBV6-4 and TRBJ2-1, with 9 bases matching TRBD2. The CDR3 is 15 residues long. After removal of 6 bases from V and 9 bases from J, the junction contained 12 bases not matched to a gene. CDR1 MRHNA and CDR2 SNTAGT come from the germline V gene. CDR3 coding DNA: TGTGCCAGCAGCCAAGCTAGCGGGATAGGGAGTGAGCAGTTCTTC. As protein: CASSQASGIGSEQFF.

This clone has a handful of counts. The J gene is TRBJ2-1, the V gene TRBV5-4, with a tentative D call TRBD1 (5 bases). The CDR3 consists of 15 residues. Trimming removed 0 bases at V and 0 bases at J, with 7 bases between. Germline V gene sequence: CDR1 SGHNT, CDR2 YYREEE (reference sequence). CDR3 in amino acids: CASSLEGFSYNEQFF. The CDR3 DNA is TGTGCCAGCAGCTTGGAGGGGTTCTCCTACAATGAGCAGTTCTTC.

In this sample, this clone turned up a few times. The chain uses TRBV6-1 and TRBJ1-2, with a tentative D call TRBD1 (5 bases). Germline lookup yields CDR1 MNHNS and CDR2 SASEGT. The CDR3 extends over 13 amino acids. V was pared by 2 bases and J by 8 bases, with 12 bases between. CDR3 DNA: TGTGCCAGCAGTGAATTACAGGTCGGAGGCTACACCTTC. This encodes CASSELQVGGYTF.

Only a few counts were recorded for this clone. The CDR3 coding sequence is TGTGCCAGCAGCCCCCTCGGGGGAGGGACAGATACGCAGTATTTT. It is translated as CASSPLGGGTDTQYF. V gene TRBV7-3 combines with J gene TRBJ2-3, with 7 bases that match TRBD2. The length of the CDR3 is 15 residues. Germline V lookup: CDR1 SGHTA, CDR2 FQGTGA. Unmatched junction bases numbered 8, after V lost 5 bases and J lost 3 bases. Based on the CDR3 plus reference TRBV7-3 and TRBJ2-3, the full variable domain is GAGVSQTPSNKVTEKGKYVELRCDPISGHTALYWYRQSLGQGPEFLIYFQGTGAADDSGLPNDRFFAVRPEGSVSTLKIQRTERGDSAVYLCASSPLGGGTDTQYFGPGTRLTVL.

The chain employs TRBV7-9 and TRBJ2-7; D may be TRBD2 (5 bases). Germline assignment: CDR1 SEHNR and CDR2 FQNEAQ (reference sequence). V was cut by 6 bases and J by 2 bases, with 14 bases left in between. The CDR3 covers 14 residues. CDR3 in amino acids: CASRATGIPYEQYF. The DNA of the CDR3 is TGTGCCAGCAGGGCTACCGGGATCCCCTACGAGCAGTACTTC.

This clone was seen a few times. The V and J genes are TRBV14 and TRBJ2-7; 7 bases map to TRBD1. The germline gives CDR1 SGHDN, CDR2 FVKESK. The junction had 11 bases not matched to a gene; V was cut back by 0 bases and J by 3 bases. CDR3 length equals 17 residues. The DNA of the CDR3 is TGTGCCAGCAGCCAAGAATTCGGCGGACAGGCCTTCTACGAGCAGTACTTC. It yields the protein CASSQEFGGQAFYEQYF.

The chain recombines TRBV11-2 with TRBJ2-3; D remains ambiguous. The V end lost 2 bases, the J end lost 3 bases, and 12 bases lay between the germline ends. CDR3 length equals 15 residues. The V gene's germline CDR1 is SGHAT and CDR2 FQNNGV. The CDR3 loop is CASSLTPRGTDTQYF. The CDR3 nucleotides read TGTGCCAGCAGCTTAACACCTAGAGGTACAGATACGCAGTATTTT.

V usage is TRBV25-1 and J usage is TRBJ1-2; tentatively, D is TRBD1 (6 bases). Germline assignment: CDR1 MGHDK and CDR2 SYGVNS. The germline V and J ends were trimmed by 6 bases and 2 bases, with 10 bases remaining between them. The CDR3 length is 13 residues. CDR3 amino acids: CASRRGVNYGYTF. CDR3 bases: TGTGCCAGCAGGAGGGGGGTGAACTATGGCTACACCTTC.

This clone was seen more than once but under ten times. This chain links TRBV5-1 with TRBJ2-5; the D is unclear. This CDR3 comprises 12 residues. The V gene's germline CDR1 is SGHRS and CDR2 YFSETQ. V was shortened by 6 bases and J by 7 bases, with 13 bases between the two germline ends. This CDR3 is CASTQDLGTQYF. As DNA, the CDR3 is TGCGCCAGCACGCAGGACCTGGGGACCCAGTACTTC.

V and J are TRBV18 and TRBJ1-4, with TRBD1 matching 9 bases. The V gene's germline CDR1 is KGHSH and CDR2 LQKENI. V dropped 6 bases and J dropped 7; count of bases not matched to a gene: 9. The CDR3 extends over 15 amino acids. In nucleotides, the CDR3 is TGTGCCAGCTCGCCGGGGACAGGGCTTCGTGAAAAACTGTTTTTT. This gives the protein CASSPGTGLREKLFF.

The CDR3 nucleotides read TGTGCCAGCAGCTTGGATATCTCTGGGGCCAACGTCCTGACTTTC. This codes for CASSLDISGANVLTF. This chain links TRBV5-4 with TRBJ2-6; D not certain. The CDR3 totals 15 residues. The germline V and J ends were trimmed by 0 bases and 0 bases, with 4 bases remaining between them. Germline CDR1 SGHNT, CDR2 YYREEE (reference sequence).

The chain combines TRBV4-1 with TRBJ1-2; D may be TRBD1 (6 bases). Germline CDR1 MGHRA, CDR2 YSYEKL. There are 14 residues in the CDR3. The V end lost 0 bases, the J end lost 8 bases, and 13 bases lay between the germline ends. The DNA of the CDR3 is TGCGCCAGCAGCCAAGAACATCAGGGGTGGGGCTACACCTTC. As protein: CASSQEHQGWGYTF.

The chain employs TRBV29-1 and TRBJ2-3, with D unclear. The CDR3 is 13 amino acids. V shed 0 bases and J shed 3 bases, with 7 bases lying between them. Looked up from germline, CDR1 is SQVTM and CDR2 is ANQGSEA. The CDR3 sequence: CSVEDSSTDTQYF. CDR3 coding DNA: TGCAGCGTTGAAGACTCCTCGACAGATACGCAGTATTTT.

This clone appeared a few times. The chain combines TRBV12-2 with TRBJ2-3; the D call in the table, TRBD1, was not verified against the DNA. TRBV12-2 counts as a pseudogene. The CDR3 covers 16 residues. CDR3 sequence reads: CASRLHRDRVFRRVYF. The CDR3 nucleotides are TGTGCAAGTCGCTTACACCGGGACAGGGTATTTAGACGGGTGTATTTT.

This clone has a handful of counts. CDR3 DNA: TGTGCCAGCAGCTCGTGGGGGGACCCTAGCCAATACAATGAGCAGTTCTTC. Translation gives CASSSWGDPSQYNEQFF. The chain has TRBV11-2 and TRBJ2-1, with a weak D call TRBD2 (6 bases). This CDR3 is 17 amino acids long. Germline V gene data show CDR1 as SGHAT and CDR2 as FQNNGV. The V and J ends lost 4 bases and 4 bases respectively, with 20 bases between them.

The chain employs TRBV4-2 and TRBJ2-2; 11 nucleotides agree with TRBD2. In germline, CDR1 is LGHNA, CDR2 YNFKEQ. The CDR3 consists of 16 residues. With 4 bases clipped from V and 6 bases from J, the junction kept 7 bases outside the gene matches. The CDR3 is CASSRHTSGSSGELFF. In nucleotides, the CDR3 is TGTGCCAGCAGCCGGCATACTAGCGGGAGTTCCGGGGAGCTGTTTTTT.

Only a few counts were recorded for this clone. V usage is TRBV5-4 and J usage is TRBJ2-3, with TRBD1 as a possible D gene (6 bases). The CDR3 covers 17 residues. The ends were cut back, 5 bases at V and 1 base at J, with 20 bases in the middle. CDR1 is SGHNT, CDR2 YYREEE, per germline (reference sequence). CDR3 DNA sequence: TGTGCCAGCAGTTACCCCGTTGGGGACACCGGCACAGATACGCAGTATTTT. Amino acids: CASSYPVGDTGTDTQYF.

The sample holds a few counts of this clone. CDR3 in DNA: TGTGCCAGCAGCACGCTGACTAGTCTCTACGAGCAGTACTTC. Translating gives CASSTLTSLYEQYF. The chain links TRBV11-2 to TRBJ2-7, with D possibly being TRBD2 (6 bases). Trimming stripped 5 bases from V and 3 bases from J, with 14 bases between. Germline CDR1 and CDR2: SGHAT and FQNNGV. The length of the CDR3 is 14 residues.

This clone was picked up a small number of times. The chain employs TRBV20-1 and TRBJ2-3, with D perhaps TRBD2 (5 bases). This CDR3 has 10 residues. Germline CDR1 and CDR2: DFQATT and SNEGSKA (reference sequence). V shed 7 bases and J shed 13 bases, with 15 bases lying between them. DNA of the CDR3: TGCAGTGTCGACTATTTAGGAAAGTATTTT. It specifies CSVDYLGKYF.

The V and J genes are TRBV28 and TRBJ1-2; a possible D gene is TRBD1 (5 bases). The CDR3 extends over 13 amino acids. The V gene lost 9 bases and the J gene lost 4 bases, with 15 bases spanning the gap. Germline CDR1 reads MDHEN; CDR2 reads SYDVKM. The CDR3 sequence: CASNRGYRYGYTF. As DNA, the CDR3 is TGTGCCAGTAATCGGGGGTACCGCTATGGCTACACCTTC.